This section outlines one T cell receptor (beta chain) sequence together with its context. There are a few counts of this clone. What this receptor recognizes is not known. No base-level quality is on record; no much larger clone is a single base apart. These data are taken from a study of blood T cell repertoires in COVID-19 (dated by TCRdb to about 2020). At the level of the whole study: The collaborator samples originated in the United States, Italy and Spain and spanned the acute and convalescent phases of COVID-19. Nearly every sample came with metadata listing a de-identified subject ID, COVID-19 status, age in years and sex. Samples were obtained from the ongoing ImmuneRACE study (first 160 participants) and from approximately 1,200 subjects provided by 6 global collaborators. HLA class I and class II types, where available, came from metadata supplied by the sample provider rather than from assay-based typing. The prospective study material was composed of cDNA or gDNA derived from T cells, B-cell-depleted T cells, or PBMCs. A freely available public database, intended as a resource for researchers studying the immune response to SARS-CoV-2, is where the repertoires were released. Subjects who had been exposed to COVID-19, were actively infected with it, or had recovered from it provided the deeply sampled blood TCRbeta repertoires that made up the dataset.

The collaborating institutions used their own protocols to collect whole blood in K2EDTA tubes. Collaborator samples were shipped for TCRbeta analysis as frozen whole blood, isolated PBMCs, or DNA extracted from either sample type. The CDR3 runs 14 amino acids, cysteine and phenylalanine included. The retained sequence is limited to the CDR3, 42 bases, with the frame set at the first base. Trimming leaves V shorter by 0 bases and J shorter by 3 bases, with the junction holding 3 bases beyond the gene matches. Based on the germline V gene, the CDR1 and CDR2 sequences are SGDLS and YYNGEE. TCRbeta CDR3 regions were amplified from genomic DNA using the immunoSEQ Assay, a bias-controlled multiplex PCR. In the paper's pipeline: The number of nucleated cells in each sample was estimated by amplification of reference gene primers within the assay. To quantify the absolute abundance of each unique TCRbeta CDR3 rearrangement, sequence reads were collapsed and filtered. Productive Simpson clonality was computed per sample as the square root of Simpson's diversity index over productive rearrangements. TCRdb stores this immuneACCESS table with in-frame sequences only. Part of the clones is absent; in the studies checked, under half of the shortfall reflects unresolved V genes, and no reason is known for the rest. V and J calls and clone size are copied from that table; D and trimming were computed from the DNA. The sample yields around 8,800 clones; 85% to 90% were counted once. About a tenth of the sample is taken by the ten largest.

What the authors observed across the whole study: The quantity of clinical and demographic metadata differed by source and by participant and was supplied without curation.

The chain links TRBV9 with TRBJ2-7; the junction holds 7 bases that match TRBD2. The clonotype originates from a man between 60 and 75 years old with acute or convalescent COVID-19. Sequenced input: peripheral blood. This receptor carries the CDR3 CASSVAGTNYEQYF. The nucleotides are TGTGCCAGCAGCGTAGCCGGGACTAACTACGAGCAGTACTTC.